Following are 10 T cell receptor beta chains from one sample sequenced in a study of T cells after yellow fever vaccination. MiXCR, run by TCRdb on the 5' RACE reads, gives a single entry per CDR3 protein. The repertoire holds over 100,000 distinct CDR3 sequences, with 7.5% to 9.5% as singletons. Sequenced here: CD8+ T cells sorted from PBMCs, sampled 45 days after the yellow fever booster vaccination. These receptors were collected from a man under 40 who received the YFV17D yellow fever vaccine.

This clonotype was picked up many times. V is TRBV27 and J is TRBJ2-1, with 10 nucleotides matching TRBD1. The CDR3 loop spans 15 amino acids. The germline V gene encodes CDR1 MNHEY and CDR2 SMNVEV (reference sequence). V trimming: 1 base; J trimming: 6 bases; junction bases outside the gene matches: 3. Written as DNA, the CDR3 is TGTGCCAGCAGTTTATTCGGGACAGGGGTCAATGAGCAGTTCTTC. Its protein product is CASSLFGTGVNEQFF.

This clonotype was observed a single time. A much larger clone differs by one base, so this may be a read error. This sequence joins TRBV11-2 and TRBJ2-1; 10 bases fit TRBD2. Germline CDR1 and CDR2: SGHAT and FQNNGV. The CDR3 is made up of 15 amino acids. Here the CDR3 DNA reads TGTACCAGCAGCTTAGTCAGGACTAGCGGTAATGAGCAGTTCTTC. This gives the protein CTSSLVRTSGNEQFF. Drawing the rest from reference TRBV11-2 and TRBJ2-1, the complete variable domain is EAGVAQSPRYKIIEKRQSVAFWCNPISGHATLYWYQQILGQGPKLLIQFQNNGVVDDSQLPKDRFSAERLKGVDSTLKIQPAKLEDSAVYLCTSSLVRTSGNEQFFGPGTRLTVL.

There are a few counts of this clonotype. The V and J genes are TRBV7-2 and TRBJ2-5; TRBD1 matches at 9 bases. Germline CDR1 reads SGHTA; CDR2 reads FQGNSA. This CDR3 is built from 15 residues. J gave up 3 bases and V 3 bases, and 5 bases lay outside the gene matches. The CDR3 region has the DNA TGTGCCAGCAGCTTTACAGGGGGCTCAGAAGAGACCCAGTACTTC. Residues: CASSFTGGSEETQYF.

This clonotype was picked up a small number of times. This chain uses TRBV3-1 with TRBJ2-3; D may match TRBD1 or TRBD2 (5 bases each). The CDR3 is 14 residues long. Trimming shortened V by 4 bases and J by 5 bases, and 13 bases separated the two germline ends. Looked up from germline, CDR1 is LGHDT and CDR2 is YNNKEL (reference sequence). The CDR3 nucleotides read TGTGCCAGCAGCCGGGACGGCCCTCAAGATACGCAGTATTTT. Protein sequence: CASSRDGPQDTQYF.

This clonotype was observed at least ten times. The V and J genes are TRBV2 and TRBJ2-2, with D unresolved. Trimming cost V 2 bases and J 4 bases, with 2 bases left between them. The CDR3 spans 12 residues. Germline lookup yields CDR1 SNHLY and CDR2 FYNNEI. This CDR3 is CASSELTGELFF. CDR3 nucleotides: TGTGCCAGCAGTGAACTCACCGGGGAGCTGTTTTTT.

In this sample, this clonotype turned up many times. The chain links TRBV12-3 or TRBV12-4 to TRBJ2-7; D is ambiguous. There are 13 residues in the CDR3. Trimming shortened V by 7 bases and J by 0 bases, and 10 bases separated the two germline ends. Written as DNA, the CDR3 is TGTGCCAGCAACCCCCCAAGCTCCTACGAGCAGTACTTC. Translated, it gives CASNPPSSYEQYF.

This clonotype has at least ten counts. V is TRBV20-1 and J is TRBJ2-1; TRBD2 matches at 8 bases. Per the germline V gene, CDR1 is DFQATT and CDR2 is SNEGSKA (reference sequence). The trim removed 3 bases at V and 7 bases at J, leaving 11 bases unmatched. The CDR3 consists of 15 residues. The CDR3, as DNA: TGCAGTGCTAGGGGAGGAGCGGGAGCGGGGAATGAGCAGTTCTTC. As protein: CSARGGAGAGNEQFF.

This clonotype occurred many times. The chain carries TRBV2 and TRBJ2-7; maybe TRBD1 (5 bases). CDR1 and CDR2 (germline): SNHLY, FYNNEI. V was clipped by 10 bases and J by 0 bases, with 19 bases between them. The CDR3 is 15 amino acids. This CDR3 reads CATPPAQASSYEQYF. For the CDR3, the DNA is TGTGCCACCCCGCCCGCACAGGCGTCCTCCTACGAGCAGTACTTC.

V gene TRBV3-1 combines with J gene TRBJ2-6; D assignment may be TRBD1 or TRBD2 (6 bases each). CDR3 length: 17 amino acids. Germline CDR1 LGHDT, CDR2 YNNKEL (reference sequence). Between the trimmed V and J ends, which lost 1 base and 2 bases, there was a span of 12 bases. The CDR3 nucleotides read TGTGCCAGCAGCCAAGTAACGGGGGCTGCTGGGGCCAACGTCCTGACTTTC. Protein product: CASSQVTGAAGANVLTF.

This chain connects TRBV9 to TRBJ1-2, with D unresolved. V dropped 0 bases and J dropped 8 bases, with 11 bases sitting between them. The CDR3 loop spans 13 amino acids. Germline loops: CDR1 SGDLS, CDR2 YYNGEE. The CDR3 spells CASSVAGPQGYTF. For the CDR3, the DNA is TGTGCCAGCAGCGTAGCTGGGCCTCAAGGCTACACCTTC.